Here is one T cell receptor (beta chain) with its context. This clonotype was counted only a few times. There is no known antigen for this receptor. Per-nucleotide qualities are absent, and no much larger clonotype sits a single base away. The data belong to a study of early T cells in non-severe SARS-CoV-2 infection (dated by TCRdb to 2020 to 2023). Regarding the research as a whole: Because TCR sequencing relied on bulk RNA taken from unsorted whole blood, pairing of alpha and beta chains was not possible.

Its CDR3 holds 13 amino acids, cysteine through phenylalanine. The retained sequence is limited to the CDR3, 39 bases, with the frame set at the first base. V is cut by 6 bases and J by 4 bases, and the space between the germline ends is 15 bases. The germline V gene sets CDR1 to SQVTM and CDR2 to ANQGSEA. This was a case-control study nested in a cohort of healthcare workers in London, UK, who had nasopharyngeal swab PCR tests and blood samples taken every week. Healthcare workers were recruited between 23 and 31 March 2020, during the week of the UK lockdown, and were followed weekly for up to 16 weeks. Library preparation was by 5' RACE. The run used a NextSeq 500. To correct for sequencing error and PCR bias, the TCR library protocol tagged individual cDNA molecules with unique molecular identifiers. Both TCR alpha and beta chains were sequenced, and tight co-correlation was observed between alpha and beta sequence abundances in each sample. The study's own analysis went as follows. Decombinator V4 was used to annotate TCR sequences for V gene, J gene and CDR3. TCRs were defined as expanded if a significant change between any two time points was detected under a Poisson model with p below 0.0001. TCR abundances were normalised to the total number of TCRs sequenced in each sample and reported as counts per million. MAIT TCRs were defined by TRAV1-2 paired with TRAJ12, TRAJ20 or TRAJ33, and iNKT TCRs by TRAV10 paired with TRAJ18. VDJdb, accessed 1 November 2021, was searched for CMV, EBV and SARS-CoV-2 annotated TCRs, with TCRs annotated for multiple antigens excluded. TCRdb itself trimmed the public reads at Q25 with fastp, ran MiXCR and retained productive beta chains. Rows matching on CDR3 protein sequence are summarized as one entry with the most common DNA and genes. TCRdb assigned the V and J calls; the authors' analysis was not used. Across this sample there are approximately 74,000 distinct CDR3 sequences, with 14% seen only once. The ten largest clones represent around 9.9% of the sample.

General study outcomes and caveats: VDJdb matching was skewed toward anti-spike CD8 responses and likely underestimated virus-specific expansions, missing private and CD4 specificities.

This sequence originates from an adult who was a healthcare worker with PCR-confirmed SARS-CoV-2 infection or an uninfected control (not recorded which). The sequencing sample was made of whole blood. The rearranged chain carries TRBV29-1 and TRBJ1-2; the D segment cannot be called with confidence. The CDR3 protein sequence reads: CSVPYQSGYGYTF. The base sequence is TGCAGCGTCCCGTACCAGTCGGGCTATGGCTACACCTTC.